A selection of T cell receptor beta chains follows, all from one sample in a study of shared clonotypes between healthy human individuals. Some clones are missing from TCRdb's copy, which holds only in-frame ones; the method was immunoSEQ multiplex PCR. The profile shows 2 million to 2.5 million clones, under 97% of them singletons. The specimen sequenced was naive CD4+ T cells sorted from blood. Every receptor here comes from a man younger than 35 in good health. Both conserved end residues are part of each CDR3. The order of the fields is D gene, clone size, V gene, J gene, CDR3 protein, CDR3 DNA. A D gene is named only where the DNA matches it firmly. A clone size is listed for some rows: how often the clone was seen (once, few, many), or a class if it is expanded.

>TRBD1|-|TRBV30|TRBJ2-4
CAWTGGGKNIQYF
TGTGCCTGGACAGGGGGCGGCAAAAACATTCAGTACTTC
>-|-|TRBV18|TRBJ2-3
CASSTMDTQYF
TGTGCCAGCTCAACTATGGATACGCAGTATTTT
>TRBD1|-|TRBV10-3|TRBJ2-6
CAIRTGAGANVLTF
TGTGCCATCAGGACAGGGGCTGGGGCCAACGTCCTGACTTTC
>TRBD1|-|TRBV18|TRBJ2-7
CASSKGTAGEQYF
TGTGCCAGCTCAAAAGGGACAGCAGGGGAGCAGTACTTC
>-|-|TRBV9|TRBJ1-6
CASSPRQVASYNSPLHF
TGTGCCAGCAGCCCACGACAGGTGGCCTCCTATAATTCACCCCTCCACTTT
>-|-|TRBV6-5|TRBJ1-1
CASRGGGGTEAFF
TGTGCCAGCAGAGGAGGGGGAGGCACTGAAGCTTTCTTT
>TRBD1|-|TRBV11-2|TRBJ2-2
CASAGTGGAGTGELFF
TGTGCCAGCGCCGGGACAGGGGGCGCTGGAACCGGGGAGCTGTTTTTT
>-|-|TRBV6-1|TRBJ2-3
CASSENLGGGSTDTQYF
TGTGCCAGCAGTGAAAACCTTGGAGGGGGGAGCACAGATACGCAGTATTTT
>TRBD1|-|TRBV27|TRBJ1-4
CASSFRQGEKLFF
TGTGCCAGCAGTTTCCGACAGGGGGAAAAACTGTTTTTT
>TRBD1|-|TRBV28|TRBJ2-7
CASSFMIWGQGAYEQYF
TGTGCCAGCAGTTTTATGATCTGGGGACAGGGGGCGTACGAGCAGTACTTC
>-|-|TRBV25-1|TRBJ2-6
CASSASGANVLTF
TGTGCCAGCAGTGCTTCTGGGGCCAACGTCCTGACTTTC
>-|-|TRBV30|TRBJ2-7
CAWEDSYEQYF
TGTGCCTGGGAGGATAGCTACGAGCAGTACTTC
>TRBD1|once|TRBV18|TRBJ1-1
CASSPSTGLNTEAFF
TGTGCCAGCTCACCCTCGACAGGGCTGAACACTGAAGCTTTCTTT
>TRBD2|-|TRBV5-1|TRBJ2-7
CASSSSPSGRENEQYF
TGCGCCAGCAGTTCCTCACCTAGCGGGAGGGAGAACGAGCAGTACTTC
>TRBD1|-|TRBV10-3|TRBJ2-7
CAIFGGTGDYEQYF
TGTGCCATCTTCGGAGGGACAGGAGACTACGAGCAGTACTTC
>TRBD2|-|TRBV7-2|TRBJ2-1
CASSPRTSGRYGEQFF
TGTGCCAGCAGCCCTCGGACTAGCGGGAGGTATGGTGAGCAGTTCTTC
>-|-|TRBV7-6|TRBJ2-1
CASSLGPTTLSYNEQFF
TGTGCCAGCAGCTTAGGACCGACGACTCTCTCCTACAATGAGCAGTTCTTC
>TRBD1|-|TRBV19|TRBJ1-5
CATDASDRGNQPQHF
TGTGCCACCGACGCATCCGACAGGGGCAATCAGCCCCAGCATTTT
>-|-|TRBV29-1|TRBJ1-6
CSAKQGNSPLHF
TGCAGCGCTAAACAGGGTAATTCACCCCTCCACTTT